Listed below are T cell receptor beta chains from one sample, sequenced in a study of blood T cells in healthy people across ages. MiXCR, run by TCRdb on the 5' RACE reads, gives a single entry per CDR3 protein. The sample has around 800,000 distinct CDR3 sequences; about 53% are singletons. Sequencing was done on a sample of blood. These receptors came from a man older than 75 in good health. Both conserved end residues are part of each CDR3. A D gene is named only where the DNA matches it firmly. Size is omitted from some rows. Given values are once, few, many or a class for expanded clones.

cdr3_aa	cdr3_nt	j_call	clone_size	v_call	d_call
CASSQEFRLAGGNEQFF	TGTGCCAGCAGCCAAGAATTCAGGCTAGCGGGAGGGAATGAGCAGTTCTTC	TRBJ2-1	NA	TRBV4-2	TRBD2
CASSHRSAQGAYGYTF	TGTGCCAGCAGTCATAGATCAGCCCAGGGCGCCTATGGCTACACCTTC	TRBJ1-2	NA	TRBV27	NA
CASSYSKRQGGREKYF	TGTGCCAGCAGTTACTCGAAGAGGCAGGGAGGTCGCGAAAAGTACTTC	TRBJ2-7	once	TRBV6-6	NA
CASSLRTAGANVLTF	TGTGCCAGCAGTTTAAGGACAGCTGGGGCCAACGTCCTGACTTTC	TRBJ2-6	NA	TRBV12-3/TRBV12-4	NA
CASSHSGRAYEQYF	TGTGCCAGCAGCCATAGCGGGAGGGCCTACGAGCAGTACTTC	TRBJ2-7	NA	TRBV7-2	TRBD2
CASGGRAAITDTQYF	TGCGCCAGTGGCGGGAGGGCCGCTATTACAGATACGCAGTATTTT	TRBJ2-3	NA	TRBV5-1	TRBD2
CASSIPAPYAYF	TGTGCCAGCAGTATCCCGGCGCCATACGCGTATTTT	TRBJ2-3	NA	TRBV2	NA
CSARREKGNEQFF	TGCAGTGCTAGGAGGGAAAAGGGAAATGAGCAGTTCTTC	TRBJ2-1	NA	TRBV20-1	NA
CAFAGRANEQFF	TGTGCTTTTGCGGGGAGGGCAAATGAGCAGTTCTTC	TRBJ2-1	few	TRBV2	TRBD2
CSATTTSGAYNEQFF	TGCAGTGCTACCACGACTAGCGGGGCCTACAATGAGCAGTTCTTC	TRBJ2-1	NA	TRBV20-1	TRBD2
CASSSPTQGAVNNEQFF	TGTGCCAGCAGCTCTCCGACACAGGGGGCTGTAAACAATGAGCAGTTCTTC	TRBJ2-1	NA	TRBV11-1	TRBD1
CSARQGPINEQYF	TGCAGTGCTAGACAGGGCCCTATCAATGAGCAGTACTTC	TRBJ2-7	NA	TRBV20-1	NA
CSESTSGRETQYF	TGCAGCGAATCGACTAGCGGGAGAGAGACCCAGTACTTC	TRBJ2-5	few	TRBV29-1	TRBD2
CASSHMPGEAFF	TGTGCCAGCAGCCACATGCCGGGAGAAGCTTTCTTT	TRBJ1-1	once	TRBV3-1	NA
CASSQSGTPPGYEQYF	TGTGCCAGCAGCCAGTCCGGGACTCCTCCTGGCTACGAGCAGTACTTC	TRBJ2-7	NA	TRBV3-1	NA
CSATGQGSDSPLHF	TGCAGTGCTACCGGACAGGGAAGTGATTCACCCCTCCACTTT	TRBJ1-6	NA	TRBV20-1	TRBD1
CASSYGPYTHGELFF	TGTGCCAGCAGTTACGGCCCATACACGCACGGGGAGCTGTTTTTT	TRBJ2-2	NA	TRBV6-5	NA
CASSADWDNEQFF	TGTGCCAGCAGCGCAGATTGGGACAATGAGCAGTTCTTC	TRBJ2-1	NA	TRBV7-2	NA
CASSPPLGQGALPDGYTF	TGTGCCAGCTCACCACCATTGGGACAGGGGGCGCTTCCCGATGGCTACACCTTC	TRBJ1-2	NA	TRBV18	TRBD1
CASSSRGRENIQYF	TGTGCCAGCAGTAGCAGGGGGCGGGAAAACATTCAGTACTTC	TRBJ2-4	once	TRBV6-1	TRBD1